This T cell receptor beta chain was profiled in a study of tumor and adjacent non-tumor tissue in lung cancer. Study details: On average, productive TCRbeta reads reached some 4.4 million per sample. Broader study findings: Tumor tissue had significantly higher TCR diversity than normal lung.

The template was RNA from unsorted bulk tissue. The library came from three nested PCR rounds adapted from ARM-PCR protocols. TCRdb used MiXCR to reprocess the multiplex PCR reads, holding one entry per CDR3 protein. There are over 110,000 distinct CDR3 sequences in the sample; around 60% occur only once, and about 20% lies in the top ten. Comment on this clonotype: The antigen remains undetermined. The junction and the germline gene differ at one end; a read error may be behind it.

The source is a man between 60 and 75 years old with small cell lung cancer. The source material was lung tumor tissue.

The CDR3 bases are TGTGCCAGCACCCAGAGTCACAATCAGCCCCAACATTTT. It is translated as CASTQSHNQPQHF. The V gene is TRBV6-2 or TRBV6-3, the J gene TRBJ1-5; D ambiguous. Germline V CDR1 and CDR2: MNHEY, SVGEGT. The CDR3 contains 13 residues.